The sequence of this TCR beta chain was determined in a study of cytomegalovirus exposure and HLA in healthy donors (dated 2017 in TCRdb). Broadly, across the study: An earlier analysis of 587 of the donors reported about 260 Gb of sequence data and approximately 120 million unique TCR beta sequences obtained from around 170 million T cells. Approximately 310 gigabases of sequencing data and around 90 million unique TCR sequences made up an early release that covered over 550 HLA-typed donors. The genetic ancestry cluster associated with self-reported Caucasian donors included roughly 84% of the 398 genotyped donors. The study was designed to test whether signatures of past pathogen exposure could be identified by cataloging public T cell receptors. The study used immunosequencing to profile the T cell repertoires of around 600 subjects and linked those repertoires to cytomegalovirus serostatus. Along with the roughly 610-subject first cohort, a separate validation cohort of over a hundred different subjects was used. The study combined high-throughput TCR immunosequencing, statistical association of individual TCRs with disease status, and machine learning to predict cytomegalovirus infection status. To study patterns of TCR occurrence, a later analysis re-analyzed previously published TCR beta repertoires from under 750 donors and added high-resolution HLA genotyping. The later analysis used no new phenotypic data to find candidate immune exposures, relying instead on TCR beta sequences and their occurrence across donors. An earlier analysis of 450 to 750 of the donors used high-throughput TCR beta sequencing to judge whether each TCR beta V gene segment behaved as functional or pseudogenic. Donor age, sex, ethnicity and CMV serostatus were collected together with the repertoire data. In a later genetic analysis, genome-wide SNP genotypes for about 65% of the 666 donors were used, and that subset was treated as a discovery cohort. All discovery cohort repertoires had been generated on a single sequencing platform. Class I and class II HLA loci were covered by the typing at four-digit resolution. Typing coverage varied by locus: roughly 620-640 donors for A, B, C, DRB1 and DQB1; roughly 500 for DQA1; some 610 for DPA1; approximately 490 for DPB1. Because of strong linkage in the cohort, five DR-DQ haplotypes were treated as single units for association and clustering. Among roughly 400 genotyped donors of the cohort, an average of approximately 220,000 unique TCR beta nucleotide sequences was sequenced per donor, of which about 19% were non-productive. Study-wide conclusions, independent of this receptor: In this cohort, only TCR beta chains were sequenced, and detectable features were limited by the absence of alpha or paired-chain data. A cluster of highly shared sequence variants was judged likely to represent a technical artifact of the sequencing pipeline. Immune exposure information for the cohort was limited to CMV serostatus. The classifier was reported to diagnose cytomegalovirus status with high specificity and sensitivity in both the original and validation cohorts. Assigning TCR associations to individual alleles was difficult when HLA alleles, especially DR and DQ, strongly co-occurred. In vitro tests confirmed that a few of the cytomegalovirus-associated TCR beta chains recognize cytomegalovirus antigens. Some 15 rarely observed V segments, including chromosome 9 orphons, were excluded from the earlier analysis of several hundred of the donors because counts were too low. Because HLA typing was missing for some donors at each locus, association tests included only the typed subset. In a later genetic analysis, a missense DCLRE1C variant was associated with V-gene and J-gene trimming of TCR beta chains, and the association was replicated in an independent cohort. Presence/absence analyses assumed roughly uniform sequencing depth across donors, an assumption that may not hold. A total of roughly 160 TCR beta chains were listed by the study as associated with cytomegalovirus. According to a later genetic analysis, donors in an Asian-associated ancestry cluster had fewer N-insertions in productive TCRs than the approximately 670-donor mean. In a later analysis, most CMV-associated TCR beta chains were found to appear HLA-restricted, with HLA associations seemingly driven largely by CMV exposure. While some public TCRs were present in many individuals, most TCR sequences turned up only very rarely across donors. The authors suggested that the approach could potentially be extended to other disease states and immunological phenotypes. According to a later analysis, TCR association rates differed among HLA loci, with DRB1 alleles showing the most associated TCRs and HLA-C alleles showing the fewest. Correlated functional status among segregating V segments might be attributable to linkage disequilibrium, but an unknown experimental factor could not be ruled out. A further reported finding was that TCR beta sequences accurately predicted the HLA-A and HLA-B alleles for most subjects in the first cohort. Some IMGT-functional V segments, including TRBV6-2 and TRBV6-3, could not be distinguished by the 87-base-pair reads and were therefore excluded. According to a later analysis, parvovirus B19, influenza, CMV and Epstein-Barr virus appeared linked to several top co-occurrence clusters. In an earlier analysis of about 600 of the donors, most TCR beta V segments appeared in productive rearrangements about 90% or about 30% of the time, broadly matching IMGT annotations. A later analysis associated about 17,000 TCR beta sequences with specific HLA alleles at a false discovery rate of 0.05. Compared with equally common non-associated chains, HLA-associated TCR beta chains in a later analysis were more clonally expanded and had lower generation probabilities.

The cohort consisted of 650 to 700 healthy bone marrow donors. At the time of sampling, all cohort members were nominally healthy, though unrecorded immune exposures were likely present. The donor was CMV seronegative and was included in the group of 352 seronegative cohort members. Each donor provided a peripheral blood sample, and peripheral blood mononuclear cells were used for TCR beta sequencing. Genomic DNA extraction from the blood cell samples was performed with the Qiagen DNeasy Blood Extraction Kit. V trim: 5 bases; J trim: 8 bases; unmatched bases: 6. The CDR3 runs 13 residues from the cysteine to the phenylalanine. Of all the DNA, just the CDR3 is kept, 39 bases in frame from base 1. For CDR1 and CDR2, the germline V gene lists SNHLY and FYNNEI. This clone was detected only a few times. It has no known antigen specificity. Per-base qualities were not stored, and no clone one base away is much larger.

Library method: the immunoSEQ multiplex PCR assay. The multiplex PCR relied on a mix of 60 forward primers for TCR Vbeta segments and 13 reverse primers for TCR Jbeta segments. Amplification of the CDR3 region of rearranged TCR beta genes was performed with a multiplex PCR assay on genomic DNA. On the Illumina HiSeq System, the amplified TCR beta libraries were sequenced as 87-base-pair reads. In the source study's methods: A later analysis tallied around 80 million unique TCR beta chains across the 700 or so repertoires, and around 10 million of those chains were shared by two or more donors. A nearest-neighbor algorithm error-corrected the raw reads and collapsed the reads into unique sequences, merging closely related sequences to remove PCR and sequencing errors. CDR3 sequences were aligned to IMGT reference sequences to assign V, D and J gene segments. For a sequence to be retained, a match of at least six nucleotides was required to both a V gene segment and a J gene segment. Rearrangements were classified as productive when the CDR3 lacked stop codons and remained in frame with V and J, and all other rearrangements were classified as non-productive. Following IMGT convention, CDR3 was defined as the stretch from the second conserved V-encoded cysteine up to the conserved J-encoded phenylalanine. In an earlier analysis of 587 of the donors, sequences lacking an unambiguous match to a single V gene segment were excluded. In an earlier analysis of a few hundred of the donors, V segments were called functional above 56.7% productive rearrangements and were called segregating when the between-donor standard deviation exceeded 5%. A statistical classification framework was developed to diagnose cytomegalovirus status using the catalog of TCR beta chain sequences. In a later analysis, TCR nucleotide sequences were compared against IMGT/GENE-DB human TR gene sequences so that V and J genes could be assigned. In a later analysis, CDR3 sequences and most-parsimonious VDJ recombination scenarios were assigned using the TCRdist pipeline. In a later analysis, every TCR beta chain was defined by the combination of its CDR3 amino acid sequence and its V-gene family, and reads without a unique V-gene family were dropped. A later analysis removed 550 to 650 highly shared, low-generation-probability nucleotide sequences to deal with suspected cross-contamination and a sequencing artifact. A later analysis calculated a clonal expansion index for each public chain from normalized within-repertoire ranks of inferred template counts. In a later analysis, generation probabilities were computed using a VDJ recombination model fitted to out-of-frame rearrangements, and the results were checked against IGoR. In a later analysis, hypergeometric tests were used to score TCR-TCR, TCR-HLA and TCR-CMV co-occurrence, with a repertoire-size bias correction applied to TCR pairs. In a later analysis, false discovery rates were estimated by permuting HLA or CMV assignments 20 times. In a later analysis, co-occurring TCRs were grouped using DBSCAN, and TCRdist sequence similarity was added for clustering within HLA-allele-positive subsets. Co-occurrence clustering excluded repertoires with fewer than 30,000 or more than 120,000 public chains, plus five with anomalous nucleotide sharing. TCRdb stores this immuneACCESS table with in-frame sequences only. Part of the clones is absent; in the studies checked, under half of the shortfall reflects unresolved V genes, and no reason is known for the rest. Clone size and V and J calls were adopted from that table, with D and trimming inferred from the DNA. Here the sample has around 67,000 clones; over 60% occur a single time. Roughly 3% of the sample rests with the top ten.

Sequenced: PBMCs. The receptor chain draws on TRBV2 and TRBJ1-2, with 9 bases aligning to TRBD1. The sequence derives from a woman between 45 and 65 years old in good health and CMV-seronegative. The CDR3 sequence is CASSLGTGLGYTF. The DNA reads TGTGCCAGCAGTTTAGGGACAGGGTTGGGCTACACCTTC.